This record concerns one T cell receptor beta chain sequence. The antigen is unknown. V lost 7 bases to trimming and J lost 8 bases, with 14 bases between them. The CDR3 covers 12 residues. Germline V gene lookup returns CDR1 LNHDA and CDR2 SQIVND (reference sequence). This sample was included in a study of T cell repertoires in cytomegalovirus infection. Overall study results and limits: Clonotypes of TCR beta that were HLA-C-restricted and CMV-specific dominated the ex vivo response.

TCRdb re-called the reads with MiXCR, one entry per CDR3 protein. The data contain about 830,000 distinct CDR3 sequences, less than 35% of them seen just once; the ten biggest clones take up approximately 13%. The chain has TRBV19 and TRBJ1-2; a weak D match, TRBD1 (6 bases). This material consisted of cultured CD8+ T cells from PBMCs, taken from culture after CMV antigen stimulation. The clonotype comes from a human donor in good health (CMV status not recorded). Some clones in this sample may be carry-over from other donors' samples. The DNA for the CDR3 is TGTGCCAGTATGAAACAGGGACACGGCTACACCTTC. Residues: CASMKQGHGYTF.